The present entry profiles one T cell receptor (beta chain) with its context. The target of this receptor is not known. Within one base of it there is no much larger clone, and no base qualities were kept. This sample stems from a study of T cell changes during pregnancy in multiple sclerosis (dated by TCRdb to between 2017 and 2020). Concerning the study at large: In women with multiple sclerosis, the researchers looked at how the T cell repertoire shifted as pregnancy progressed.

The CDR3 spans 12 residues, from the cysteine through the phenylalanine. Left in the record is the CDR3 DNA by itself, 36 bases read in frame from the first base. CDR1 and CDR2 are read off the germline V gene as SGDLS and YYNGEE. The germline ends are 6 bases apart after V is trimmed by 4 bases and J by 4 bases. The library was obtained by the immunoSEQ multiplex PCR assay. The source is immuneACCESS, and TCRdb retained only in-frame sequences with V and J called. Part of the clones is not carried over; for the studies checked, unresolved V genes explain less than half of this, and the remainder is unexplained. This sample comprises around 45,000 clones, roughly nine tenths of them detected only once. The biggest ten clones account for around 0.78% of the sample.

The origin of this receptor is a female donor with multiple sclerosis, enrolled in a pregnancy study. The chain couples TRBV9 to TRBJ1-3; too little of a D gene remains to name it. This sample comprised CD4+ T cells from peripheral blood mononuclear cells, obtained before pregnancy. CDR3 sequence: CASSPRGNTIYF. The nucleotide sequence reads TGTGCCAGCAGCCCCAGGGGAAACACCATATATTTT.